The clone carrying this T cell receptor (beta chain) was counted a single time. Antigen: not known. TCRdb re-called the RACE reads with MiXCR, one entry per CDR3 protein. The profile shows tens of thousands of distinct CDR3 sequences, 10% to 15% of them singletons. The data were obtained in a study of human T cells and chemical hapten exposure. Notes on the study in general: Versus controls, expanded TCRs had significantly more large CDR3 similarity clusters. Healthy people's immune response may differ from that of the donors, who had alopecia. Sensitization with DPC brought no change to TCRs above 1 in 1000 in frequency.

Trimming removed 2 bases at V and 3 bases at J, with 10 bases between. Germline assignment: CDR1 KGHSH and CDR2 LQKENI. This CDR3 contains 14 residues. The sample's time point: patch test 3, about 24 weeks after DPC sensitization. This sample's treatment: therapeutic diphenylcyclopropenone sensitization with weekly scalp DPC. At patch-test visits, sampling came before the patch test. The source was whole blood, collected in connection with sensitization to the hapten diphenylcyclopropenone (DPC). The TCR comes from a woman aged 45-65 years with alopecia areata. Some clones in this sample may be carry-over from other donors' samples. The rearrangement joins TRBV18 to TRBJ1-2; no reliable D call. This chain's CDR3 is CASSPGQADYGYTF. The CDR3 DNA follows: TGTGCCAGCTCACCAGGGCAGGCGGACTATGGCTACACCTTC. The full variable domain, completed using reference TRBV18 and TRBJ1-2, is NAGVMQNPRHLVRRRGQEARLRCSPMKGHSHVYWYRQLPEEGLKFMVYLQKENIIDESGMPKERFSAEFPKEGPSILRIQQVVRGDSAAYFCASSPGQADYGYTFGSGTRLTVV.